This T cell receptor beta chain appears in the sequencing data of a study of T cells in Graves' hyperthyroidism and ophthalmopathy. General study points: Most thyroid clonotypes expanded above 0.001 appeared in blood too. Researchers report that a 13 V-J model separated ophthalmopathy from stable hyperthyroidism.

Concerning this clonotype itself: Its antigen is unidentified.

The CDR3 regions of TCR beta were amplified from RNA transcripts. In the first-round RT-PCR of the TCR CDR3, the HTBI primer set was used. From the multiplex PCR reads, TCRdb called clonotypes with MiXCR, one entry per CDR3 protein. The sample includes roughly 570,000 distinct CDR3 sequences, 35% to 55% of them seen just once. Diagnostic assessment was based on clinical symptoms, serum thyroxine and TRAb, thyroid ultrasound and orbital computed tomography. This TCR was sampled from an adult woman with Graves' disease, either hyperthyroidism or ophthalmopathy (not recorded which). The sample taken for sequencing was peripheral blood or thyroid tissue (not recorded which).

The CDR3 bases are TGTGCCTCTAAGACAGGGCGCGGGGCCAACGTCCTGACTTTC. Protein sequence: CASKTGRGANVLTF. V usage is TRBV15 and J usage is TRBJ2-6, with 7 bases aligning to TRBD1. V lost 11 bases to trimming and J lost 4 bases; unmatched junction nucleotides: 8. Germline V lookup: CDR1 LNHNV, CDR2 YYDKDF (reference sequence). This CDR3 spans 14 amino acids.